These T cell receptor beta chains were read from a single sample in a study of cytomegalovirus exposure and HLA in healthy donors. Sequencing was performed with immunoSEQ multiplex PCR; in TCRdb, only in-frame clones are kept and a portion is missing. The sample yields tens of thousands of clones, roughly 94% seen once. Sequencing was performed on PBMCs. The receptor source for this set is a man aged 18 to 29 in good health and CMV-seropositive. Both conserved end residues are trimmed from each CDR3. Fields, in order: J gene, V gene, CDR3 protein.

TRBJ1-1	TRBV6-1	ASSVGTWGAF
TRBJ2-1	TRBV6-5	ASSREPEDNEQF
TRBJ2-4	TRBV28	ASSLLKNIQY
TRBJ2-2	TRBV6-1	ASSTGANTGELF
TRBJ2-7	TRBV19	ASSTLDRAPNEQY
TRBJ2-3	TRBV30	AWSVGQGTDTQY
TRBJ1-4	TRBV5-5	ASSTNRGSARLF
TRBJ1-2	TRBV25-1	TSSERGLRLGGYT
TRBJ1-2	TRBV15	ATSRDRIEDLEGYT
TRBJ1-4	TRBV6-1	ASMGPGWDEKLF
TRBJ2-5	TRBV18	ASSPGGSRGLDQY
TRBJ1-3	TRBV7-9	ASSSSAGNTIY
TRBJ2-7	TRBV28	ASSLSSYEQY
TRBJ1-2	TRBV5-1	ASSRDSPNYGYT
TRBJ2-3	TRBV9	ASSLLQSTDTQY
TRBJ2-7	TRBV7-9	ASSSATGDYEQY
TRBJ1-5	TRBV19	ASSIEGQGYNQPQH
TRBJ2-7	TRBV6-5	ASSPKREAFYEQY
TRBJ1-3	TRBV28	ASSFSAGNTIY
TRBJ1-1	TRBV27	ASSRQGMNTEAF
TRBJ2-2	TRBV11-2	ASSRLAGALNTGELF
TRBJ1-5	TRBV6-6	ASGTGGGNQPQH
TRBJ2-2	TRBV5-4	ASSGPGELF
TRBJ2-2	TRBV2	ASSGLAGISGELF
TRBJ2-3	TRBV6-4	ASSEGQGADTQY
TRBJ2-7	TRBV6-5	ASSYLSSVYEQY
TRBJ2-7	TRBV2	ASSPWGPPSGTSYEQY
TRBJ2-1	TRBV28	ASSSPGLDRSYNEQF
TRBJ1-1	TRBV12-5	ASGASGTGGTEAF
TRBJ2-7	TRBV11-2	ASRASGEQY
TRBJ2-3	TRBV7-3	ASSREGAPTDTQY
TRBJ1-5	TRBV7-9	ASSLGAGYQH
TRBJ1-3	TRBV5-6	ASSLDSSGNTIY
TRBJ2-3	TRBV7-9	ASSLRQASTDTQY
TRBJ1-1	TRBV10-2	ASSEAQGYATEAF
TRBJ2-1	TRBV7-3	ASSWHGVKGSYNEQF
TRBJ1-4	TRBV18	ASSPQAGWNEKLF
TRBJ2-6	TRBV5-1	ASSSRGSGANVLT
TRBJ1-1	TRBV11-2	ASSLTGQMNTEAF
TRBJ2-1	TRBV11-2	ASSLKPGLLLANEQF
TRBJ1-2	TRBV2	ASSERTGSLGSYGYT
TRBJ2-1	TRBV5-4	ASKGQGADEQF
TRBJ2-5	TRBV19	ASSMASRLGRETQY
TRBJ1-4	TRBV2	ASSEEAGGEKLF
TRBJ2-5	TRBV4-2	ASSQGLSSSGQETQY
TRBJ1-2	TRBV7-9	ASSQEGNYGYT
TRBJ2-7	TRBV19	ASSPTSTGQGHEQY
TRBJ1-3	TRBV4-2	ASSLGRSAGNTIY
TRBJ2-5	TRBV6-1	ASSQTGLETQY
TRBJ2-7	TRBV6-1	AARPRLLYEQY
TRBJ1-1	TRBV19	ASSVRQVSTEAF
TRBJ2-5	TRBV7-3	ASSLSQVLAARSQY
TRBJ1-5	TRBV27	ASTPLPGIPNQPQH
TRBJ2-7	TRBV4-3	ASSQDFQGLYEQY
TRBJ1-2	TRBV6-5	ASSYTAGGPYGYT
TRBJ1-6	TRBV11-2	ASSLAPGSPLH
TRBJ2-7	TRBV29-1	SATERTSGNYEQY
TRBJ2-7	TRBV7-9	ASSLSGSPTYEQY
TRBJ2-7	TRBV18	ASSPSSGSFDEQY
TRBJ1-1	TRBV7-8	ASSSSGRMNTEAF